This T cell receptor beta chain was found in a study of blood T cell repertoires in COVID-19. Study in general: Material from acute and convalescent COVID-19 was sourced from the United States, Italy and Spain. Sources were T cells, B-cell-depleted T cells, or PBMCs; the material itself was cDNA or gDNA.

The V end was cut by 7 bases, the J end by 7 bases, with 14 bases between. CDR1 GTSNPN and CDR2 SVGIG come from the germline V gene (reference sequence). The CDR3 covers 12 residues. Original analysis: It was from reference gene primer amplification that nucleated cell counts were estimated. Clones were read by immunoSEQ multiplex PCR, and TCRdb kept only the in-frame ones, dropping some. V, J and clone size were drawn from that table, and D and trimming were deduced from the DNA. The profile shows about 150,000 clones, approximately 88% of them singletons. The chain combines TRBV30 with TRBJ2-1; possible D gene TRBD2, 5 bases. The receptor was derived from a woman aged 45-60 years with acute or convalescent COVID-19. The sequenced sample consisted of peripheral blood. The CDR3 DNA reads as TGTGCCTCCCAGGACTCCCGGAATGAGCAGTTCTTC. Translation: CASQDSRNEQFF.